This T cell receptor beta chain was recorded in a study of T cells in Graves' hyperthyroidism and ophthalmopathy. Trimming took 5 bases from V and 2 from J; bases not matched to a gene: 3. The length of the CDR3 is 14 residues. Germline V gives CDR1 ENHRY, CDR2 SYGVKD. Study-wide points: Separating ophthalmopathy from stable hyperthyroidism was achieved by a 13 V-J model.

As to this clonotype: Antigen: not known.

Amplification of TCR beta CDR3 regions used RNA as the template. First-round RT-PCR targeting the TCR CDR3 was performed with the HTBI primer set. TCRdb used MiXCR to reprocess the multiplex PCR reads, holding one entry per CDR3 protein. The sample yields around 600,000 distinct CDR3 sequences, roughly 15% seen once. This sequence originates from a woman aged 45-60 years with Graves' ophthalmopathy. The material sequenced was blood. The chain has TRBV10-3 and TRBJ2-3; 8 positions match TRBD2. Here the CDR3 DNA reads TGTGCCATCAGTCTTAGCGGGACCACAGATACGCAGTATTTT. Protein: CAISLSGTTDTQYF.